The clone carrying this TCR beta chain was seen ten or more times. Its target is not known. A single record per CDR3 protein comes from TCRdb applying MiXCR to the 5' RACE reads. The table has tens of thousands of distinct CDR3 sequences, about an eighth seen once. Time point here: sample taken at primary tumor resection. The input material, whole RNA from tumor, nontumor lung or frozen PBMC, was sequenced unsorted. These data originate in a study of spatial heterogeneity in lung cancer. This CDR3 is 12 amino acids long. CDR1 is DFQATT, CDR2 SNEGSKA, per germline (reference sequence). V was shortened by 6 bases and J by 3 bases, with 12 bases between the two germline ends. Overall study results and limits: Ubiquitous expanded tumor TCRs surfaced in blood more at resection than they did at follow-up.

This sequence was found in a male donor with early-stage non-small cell lung cancer. The sequencing here drew on PBMCs, taken at surgery. The rearrangement links TRBV20-1 to TRBJ2-7; D is possibly TRBD1 (5 bases). The CDR3 coding sequence is TGCAGTGCCGGACGCGGACACTACGAGCAGTACTTC. It translates to CSAGRGHYEQYF.